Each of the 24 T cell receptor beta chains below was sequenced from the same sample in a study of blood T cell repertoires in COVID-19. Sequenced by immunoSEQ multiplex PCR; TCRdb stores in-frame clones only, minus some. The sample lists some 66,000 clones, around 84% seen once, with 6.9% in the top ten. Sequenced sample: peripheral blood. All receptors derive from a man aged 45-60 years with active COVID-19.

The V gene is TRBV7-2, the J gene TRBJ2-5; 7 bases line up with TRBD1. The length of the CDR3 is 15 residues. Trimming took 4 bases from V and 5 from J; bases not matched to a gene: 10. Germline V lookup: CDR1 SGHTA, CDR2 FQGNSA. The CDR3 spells CASSSETGKGETQYF. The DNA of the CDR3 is TGTGCCAGCAGCTCAGAGACAGGGAAAGGGGAGACCCAGTACTTC.

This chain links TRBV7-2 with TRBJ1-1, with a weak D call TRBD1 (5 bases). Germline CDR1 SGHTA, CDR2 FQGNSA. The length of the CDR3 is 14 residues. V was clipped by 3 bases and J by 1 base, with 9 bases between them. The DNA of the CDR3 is TGTGCCAGCAGCTTTAGGACAAAGAACACTGAAGCTTTCTTT. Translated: CASSFRTKNTEAFF.

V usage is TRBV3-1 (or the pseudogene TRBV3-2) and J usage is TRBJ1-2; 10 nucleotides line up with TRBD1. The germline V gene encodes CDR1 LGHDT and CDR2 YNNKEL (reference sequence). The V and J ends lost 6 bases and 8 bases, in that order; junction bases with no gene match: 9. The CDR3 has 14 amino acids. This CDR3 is CASRPTGGPGGYTF. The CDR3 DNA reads TGTGCCAGCAGACCGACAGGGGGCCCAGGGGGCTACACCTTC.

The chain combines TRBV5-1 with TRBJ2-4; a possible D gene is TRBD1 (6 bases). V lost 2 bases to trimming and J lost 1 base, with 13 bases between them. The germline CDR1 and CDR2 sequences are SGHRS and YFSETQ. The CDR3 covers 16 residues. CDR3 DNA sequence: TGCGCCAGCAGCTTACAGGGTTTAACGGCCAAAAACATTCAGTACTTC. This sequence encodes CASSLQGLTAKNIQYF.

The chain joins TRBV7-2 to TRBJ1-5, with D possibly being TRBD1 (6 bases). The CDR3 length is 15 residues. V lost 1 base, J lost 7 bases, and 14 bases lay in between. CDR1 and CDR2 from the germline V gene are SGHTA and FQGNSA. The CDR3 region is CASSLEAGVGQPQHF. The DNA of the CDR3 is TGTGCCAGCAGCTTAGAGGCAGGGGTGGGGCAGCCCCAGCATTTT.

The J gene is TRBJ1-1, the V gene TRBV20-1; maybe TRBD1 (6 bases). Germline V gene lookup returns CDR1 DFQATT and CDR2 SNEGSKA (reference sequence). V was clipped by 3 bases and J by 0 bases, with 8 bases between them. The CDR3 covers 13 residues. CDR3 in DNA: TGCAGTGCTAGTGGGACATTGAACACTGAAGCTTTCTTT. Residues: CSASGTLNTEAFF.

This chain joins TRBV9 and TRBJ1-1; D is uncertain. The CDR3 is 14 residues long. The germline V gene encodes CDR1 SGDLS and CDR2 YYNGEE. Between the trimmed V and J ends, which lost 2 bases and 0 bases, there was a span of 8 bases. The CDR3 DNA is TGTGCCAGCAGCGTGACCGGGATGAACACTGAAGCTTTCTTT. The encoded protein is CASSVTGMNTEAFF.

The CDR3 loop reads CASSSLDRDTEAFF. CDR3 nucleotides: TGTGCCAGCAGTTCACTCGACAGGGACACTGAAGCTTTCTTT. The chain combines TRBV25-1 with TRBJ1-1; the match to TRBD1 covers 7 bases. CDR1 is MGHDK and CDR2 is SYGVNS in the germline V gene. The CDR3 totals 14 residues. The J segment lost 3 bases and the V segment lost 5 bases, leaving 6 bases of the junction unmatched.

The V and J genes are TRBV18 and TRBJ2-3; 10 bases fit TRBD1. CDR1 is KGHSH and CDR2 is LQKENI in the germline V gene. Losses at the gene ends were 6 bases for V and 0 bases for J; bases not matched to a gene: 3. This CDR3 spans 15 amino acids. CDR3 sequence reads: CASSPGQGSTDTQYF. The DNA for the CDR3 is TGTGCCAGCTCCCCGGGACAGGGGAGCACAGATACGCAGTATTTT. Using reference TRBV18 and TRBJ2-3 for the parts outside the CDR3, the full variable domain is NAGVMQNPRHLVRRRGQEARLRCSPMKGHSHVYWYRQLPEEGLKFMVYLQKENIIDESGMPKERFSAEFPKEGPSILRIQQVVRGDSAAYFCASSPGQGSTDTQYFGPGTRLTVL.

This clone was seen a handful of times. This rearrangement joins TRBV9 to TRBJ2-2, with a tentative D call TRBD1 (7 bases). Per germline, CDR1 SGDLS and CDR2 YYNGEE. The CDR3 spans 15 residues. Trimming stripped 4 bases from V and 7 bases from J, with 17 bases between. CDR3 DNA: TGTGCCAGCAGCCCCGGGACAGTGGAGGGCGGGGAGCTGTTTTTT. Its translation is CASSPGTVEGGELFF.

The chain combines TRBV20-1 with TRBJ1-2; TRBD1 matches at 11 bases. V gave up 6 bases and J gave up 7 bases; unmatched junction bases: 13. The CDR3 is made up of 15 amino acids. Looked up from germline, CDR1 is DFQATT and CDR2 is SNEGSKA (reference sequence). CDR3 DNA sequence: TGCAGTGCGAGTAAGCCGGGACAGGGGGTTTCTGGCTACACCTTC. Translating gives CSASKPGQGVSGYTF.

This CDR3 is CASSPTQGAGSGANVLTF. CDR3 nucleotides: TGTGCCAGCTCACCAACACAGGGGGCAGGATCTGGGGCCAACGTCCTGACTTTC. This chain uses TRBV18 with TRBJ2-6; 9 bases agree with TRBD1. This CDR3 contains 18 residues. The trim removed 2 bases at V and 1 base at J, leaving 6 bases unmatched. The germline V gene has CDR1 KGHSH and CDR2 LQKENI.

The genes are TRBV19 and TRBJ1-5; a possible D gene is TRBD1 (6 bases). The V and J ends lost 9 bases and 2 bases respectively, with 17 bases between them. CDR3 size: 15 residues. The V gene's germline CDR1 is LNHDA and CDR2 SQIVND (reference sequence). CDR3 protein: CASREGTSGNQPQHF. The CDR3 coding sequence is TGTGCCAGCCGGGAGGGGACATCGGGCAATCAGCCCCAGCATTTT. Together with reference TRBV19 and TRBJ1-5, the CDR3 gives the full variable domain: DGGITQSPKYLFRKEGQNVTLSCEQNLNHDAMYWYRQDPGQGLRLIYYSQIVNDFQKGDIAEGYSVSREKKESFPLTVTSAQKNPTAFYLCASREGTSGNQPQHFGDGTRLSIL.

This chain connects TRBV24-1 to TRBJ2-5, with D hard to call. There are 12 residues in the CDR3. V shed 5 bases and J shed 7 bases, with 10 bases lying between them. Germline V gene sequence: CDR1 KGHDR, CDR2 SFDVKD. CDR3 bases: TGTGCCACCAGTGCAGGCGTCGGGACCCAGTACTTC. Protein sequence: CATSAGVGTQYF.

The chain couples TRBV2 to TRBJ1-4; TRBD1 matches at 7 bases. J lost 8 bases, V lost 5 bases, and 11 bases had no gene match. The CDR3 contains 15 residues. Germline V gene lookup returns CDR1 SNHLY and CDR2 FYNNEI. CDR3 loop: CASSRDSPRGEKLFF. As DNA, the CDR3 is TGTGCCAGCAGTAGGGACAGCCCCCGGGGAGAAAAACTGTTTTTT.

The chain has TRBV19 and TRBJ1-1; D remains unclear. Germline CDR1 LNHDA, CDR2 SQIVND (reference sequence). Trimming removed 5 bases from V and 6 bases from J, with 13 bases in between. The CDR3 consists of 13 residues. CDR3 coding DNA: TGTGCCAGTAGTCCAGAGGGAGAACCTGAAGCTTTCTTT. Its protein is CASSPEGEPEAFF.

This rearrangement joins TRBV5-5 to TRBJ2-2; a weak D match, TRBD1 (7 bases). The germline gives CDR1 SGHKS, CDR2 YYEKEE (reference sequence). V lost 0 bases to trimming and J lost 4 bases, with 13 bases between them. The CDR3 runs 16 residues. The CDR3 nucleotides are TGTGCCAGCAGCTTGGGGCAGGGGGGACCCACCGGGGAGCTGTTTTTT. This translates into CASSLGQGGPTGELFF.

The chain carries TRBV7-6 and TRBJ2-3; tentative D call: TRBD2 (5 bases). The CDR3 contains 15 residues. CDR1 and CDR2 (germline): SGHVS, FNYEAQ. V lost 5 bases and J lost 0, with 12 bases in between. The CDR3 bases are TGTGCCAGCAGCCGAGCGGTGTCCAGCACAGATACGCAGTATTTT. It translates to CASSRAVSSTDTQYF.

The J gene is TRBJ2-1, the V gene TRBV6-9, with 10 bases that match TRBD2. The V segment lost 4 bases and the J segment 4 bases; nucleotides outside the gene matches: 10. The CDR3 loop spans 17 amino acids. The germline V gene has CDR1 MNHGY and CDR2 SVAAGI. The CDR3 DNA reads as TGTGCCAGCAGTTCCCCGGGAGCGGGGGGGATTTACAATGAGCAGTTCTTC. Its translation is CASSSPGAGGIYNEQFF.

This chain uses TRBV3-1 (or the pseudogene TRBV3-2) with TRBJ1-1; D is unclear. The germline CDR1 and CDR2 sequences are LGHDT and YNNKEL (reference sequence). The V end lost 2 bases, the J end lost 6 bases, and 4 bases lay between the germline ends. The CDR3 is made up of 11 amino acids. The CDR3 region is CASSQSSEAFF. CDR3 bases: TGTGCCAGCAGCCAATCTTCTGAAGCTTTCTTT.

The CDR3 nucleotides read TGTGCCAGCAGCCCCTTCGGCAGGGCTGGAAACACCATATATTTT. Amino acid sequence: CASSPFGRAGNTIYF. The rearrangement uses TRBV5-6 and TRBJ1-3, with D maybe TRBD1 (5 bases). The length of the CDR3 is 15 residues. V was pared by 4 bases and J by 2 bases, with 13 bases between. Germline lookup yields CDR1 SGHDT and CDR2 YYEEEE.

The CDR3, as DNA: TGTGCCAGCAGCGGCGGGACCTCCGGGGCCAACGTCCTGACTTTC. Protein sequence: CASSGGTSGANVLTF. The J gene is TRBJ2-6, the V gene TRBV9; perhaps TRBD2 as D (6 bases). The ends were cut back, 3 bases at V and 4 bases at J, with 11 bases in the middle. Germline V lookup: CDR1 SGDLS, CDR2 YYNGEE. The CDR3 is 15 residues long.

The CDR3 DNA reads TGCGCCAGCAGGGACAGGGAGTACGTC. It specifies CASRDREYV. The genes are TRBV10-1 and TRBJ2-7; 8 nucleotides agree with TRBD1. Germline CDR1 is WNHNN and CDR2 is SYGVQD (reference sequence). CDR3 length: 9 amino acids. J was trimmed by 11 bases and V by 6 bases; bases with no gene match: 0.

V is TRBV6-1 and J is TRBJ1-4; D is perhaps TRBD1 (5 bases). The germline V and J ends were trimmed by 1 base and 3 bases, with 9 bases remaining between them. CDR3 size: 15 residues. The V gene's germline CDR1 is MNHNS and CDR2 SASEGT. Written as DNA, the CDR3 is TGTGCCAGCAGTGAAGGGGGCACCGCTAATGAAAAACTGTTTTTT. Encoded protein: CASSEGGTANEKLFF.